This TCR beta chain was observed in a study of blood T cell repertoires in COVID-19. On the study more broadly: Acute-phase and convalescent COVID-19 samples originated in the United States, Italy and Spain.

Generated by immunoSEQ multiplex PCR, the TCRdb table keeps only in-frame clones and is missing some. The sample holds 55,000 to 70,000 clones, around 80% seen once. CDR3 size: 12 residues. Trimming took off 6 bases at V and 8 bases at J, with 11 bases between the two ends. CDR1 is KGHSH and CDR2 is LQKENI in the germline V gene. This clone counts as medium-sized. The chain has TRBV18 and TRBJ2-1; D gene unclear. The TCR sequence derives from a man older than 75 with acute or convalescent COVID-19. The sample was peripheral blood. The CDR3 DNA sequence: TGTGCCAGCTCCTTTGGGCCGGATGAGCAGTTCTTC. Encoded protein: CASSFGPDEQFF.